The source of this TCR beta chain is a study of cytomegalovirus exposure and HLA in healthy donors. Concerning this clone: Its matching antigen is unknown.

Findings and limits, study-wide: In an earlier analysis, in some 600 donors, most V segments appeared productive either ~87% or ~30% of the time. Differences between HLA loci emerged in a later analysis of TCR association rates, with DRB1 most and HLA-C fewest.

V was clipped by 2 bases and J by 5 bases, with 18 bases between them. This CDR3 contains 16 residues. Germline CDR1 reads MNHNS; CDR2 reads SASEGT. The PCR ran on 60 Vbeta and 13 Jbeta primers. Sequencing was performed with immunoSEQ multiplex PCR; in TCRdb, only in-frame clones are kept and a portion is missing. The top ten clones hold about 2.1% of a sample with some 84,000 clones, more than 60% of them seen once. The rearrangement uses TRBV6-1 and TRBJ1-2, with D perhaps TRBD1 (6 bases). The sequence was collected from a boy aged 5-17 years in good health and CMV-seronegative. Specimen: PBMCs. DNA for the CDR3: TGTGCCAGCAGTGAAAAGGGGCAGGGGCGACTTTATGGCTACACCTTC. This encodes CASSEKGQGRLYGYTF.